These 27 T cell receptor beta chains were sequenced from one sample in a study of T cell responses to AZD1222 COVID-19 vaccine. Clones were read by immunoSEQ multiplex PCR, and TCRdb kept only the in-frame ones, dropping some. The data show some 31,000 clones, 75% to 80% seen once. Sequencing was performed on peripheral blood, taken 28 days after the second AZD1222 dose. All receptors come from an adult who received the AZD1222 COVID-19 vaccine.

The rearrangement uses TRBV12-5 and TRBJ2-7; 7 nucleotides agree with TRBD1. The CDR3 has 13 residues. Trimming removed 4 bases from V and 7 bases from J; junction bases left unmatched: 7. Germline assignment: CDR1 LGHNT and CDR2 FRNRAP. In nucleotides, the CDR3 is TGTGCTAGTGGTTCTGAACAGGGGTTTGAGCAGTACTTC. Its protein is CASGSEQGFEQYF.

The table lists this clone with a few counts. The chain uses TRBV18 and TRBJ2-3; 10 nucleotides match TRBD1. V lost 3 bases to trimming and J lost 5 bases; unmatched junction nucleotides: 5. This CDR3 spans 15 amino acids. Germline-derived CDR1 and CDR2 are KGHSH and LQKENI. This CDR3 is CASSPRGQGGDTQYF. For the CDR3, the DNA is TGTGCCAGCTCACCTCGCGGACAGGGGGGAGATACGCAGTATTTT. Drawing the rest from reference TRBV18 and TRBJ2-3, the complete variable domain is NAGVMQNPRHLVRRRGQEARLRCSPMKGHSHVYWYRQLPEEGLKFMVYLQKENIIDESGMPKERFSAEFPKEGPSILRIQQVVRGDSAAYFCASSPRGQGGDTQYFGPGTRLTVL.

The gene calls are TRBV19 and TRBJ2-2; D is ambiguous. Looked up from germline, CDR1 is LNHDA and CDR2 is SQIVND (reference sequence). The ends were cut back, 0 bases at V and 6 bases at J, with 5 bases in the middle. CDR3 length equals 13 residues. The CDR3 loop is CASSIEVPGELFF. Written as DNA, the CDR3 is TGTGCCAGTAGTATAGAGGTTCCCGGGGAGCTGTTTTTT.

V usage is TRBV5-4 and J usage is TRBJ2-3; D is possibly TRBD2 (6 bases). V was clipped by 3 bases and J by 5 bases, with 16 bases between them. CDR1 and CDR2 from the germline V gene are SGHNT and YYREEE (reference sequence). The CDR3 sequence is 15 residues long. CDR3 amino acids: CASSSWTKSVDTQYF. CDR3 bases: TGTGCCAGCAGCTCCTGGACTAAGTCGGTAGATACGCAGTATTTT.

The J gene is TRBJ1-1, the V gene TRBV6-5, with D perhaps matching TRBD1 (5 bases). Between the trimmed V and J ends, which lost 2 bases and 5 bases, there was a span of 9 bases. The CDR3 has 13 residues. From germline, CDR1 is MNHEY and CDR2 SVGAGI. The CDR3 DNA is TGTGCCAGCAGTTACGCAGGGAAAACTGAAGCTTTCTTT. Encoded protein: CASSYAGKTEAFF.

The V call is TRBV7-8, the J call TRBJ2-1; D ambiguous. CDR1 and CDR2 (germline): SGHVS, FQNEAQ. The CDR3 loop spans 12 amino acids. V shed 2 bases and J shed 15 bases, with 14 bases lying between them. CDR3: CASSLYEEIRFF. Written as DNA, the CDR3 is TGTGCCAGCAGCTTATACGAGGAAATCAGGTTCTTC. Combining the CDR3 with reference TRBV7-8 and TRBJ2-1 gives the whole variable domain GAGVSQSPRYKVAKRGQDVALRCDPISGHVSLFWYQQALGQGPEFLTYFQNEAQLDKSGLPSDRFFAERPEGSVSTLKIQRTQQEDSAVYLCASSLYEEIRFFGPGTRLTVL.

CDR3 sequence: CASSYSSHLNTEAFF. The CDR3 DNA reads TGTGCCAGCAGTTACTCGAGCCATTTGAACACTGAAGCTTTCTTT. The chain uses TRBV6-5 and TRBJ1-1; unclear D gene. The germline V gene has CDR1 MNHEY and CDR2 SVGAGI. The germline V and J ends were trimmed by 0 bases and 0 bases, with 8 bases remaining between them. The CDR3 loop spans 15 amino acids.

The V and J genes are TRBV6-5 and TRBJ1-2; no reliable D call. CDR1 and CDR2 (germline): MNHEY, SVGAGI. This CDR3 contains 10 residues. The CDR3 nucleotides read TGTGCGGTAGGGCAGTATGGCTACACCTTC. The encoded protein is CAVGQYGYTF.

The rearrangement uses TRBV20-1 and TRBJ2-3; D remains ambiguous. The CDR3 is made up of 10 amino acids. Trimming removed 1 base from V and 6 bases from J, with 2 bases in between. Germline CDR1 reads DFQATT; CDR2 reads SNEGSKA (reference sequence). CDR3 residues: CSARGDTQYF. DNA of the CDR3: TGCAGTGCTAGAGGGGATACGCAGTATTTT.

Note on this clone: Other DNA variants within this sample encode the same CDR3. The CDR3 region has the DNA TGTGCCAGCAGCTTGGGGAACTATGGCTACACCTTC. Translating it yields CASSLGNYGYTF. The chain employs TRBV5-5 and TRBJ1-2, with no clear D. V shed 0 bases and J shed 2 bases, with 2 bases lying between them. CDR3 length: 12 residues. The V gene's germline CDR1 is SGHKS and CDR2 YYEKEE (reference sequence).

Here the CDR3 DNA reads TGTGCCAGCAGCTCAAATCAGATGGGACGGCGTGAAAAACTGTTTTTT. Translated, it gives CASSSNQMGRREKLFF. The J gene is TRBJ1-4, the V gene TRBV16, with a weak D call TRBD1 (5 bases). Germline values: CDR1 KGHSY, CDR2 FQNENV. The CDR3 consists of 16 residues. Trimming cost V 5 bases and J 7 bases, with 20 bases left between them.

V gene TRBV5-1 combines with J gene TRBJ2-1, with TRBD1 matching 10 bases. Germline lookup yields CDR1 SGHRS and CDR2 YFSETQ. Losses at the gene ends were 5 bases for V and 7 bases for J; bases not matched to a gene: 9. The CDR3 extends over 15 amino acids. The CDR3 reads CASRSGTGVINEQFF. As DNA, the CDR3 is TGCGCCAGCAGATCCGGGACAGGGGTTATTAATGAGCAGTTCTTC.

This clone is a singleton in its sample. Here the CDR3 reads CASSQASGGAGFEQFF. The CDR3 region has the DNA TGTGCCAGCAGCCAAGCTAGCGGGGGGGCCGGCTTCGAGCAGTTCTTC. This chain joins TRBV3-1 (or the pseudogene TRBV3-2) and TRBJ2-1; TRBD2 aligns across 12 bases. The CDR3 loop spans 16 amino acids. The germline gives CDR1 LGHDT, CDR2 YNNKEL (reference sequence). Trimming cost V 1 base and J 10 bases; bases outside gene matches: 8.

This chain connects TRBV3-1 (or the pseudogene TRBV3-2) to TRBJ2-2, with D possibly matching TRBD2 (6 bases). V lost 4 bases and J 0 bases, leaving 12 bases between the germline ends. Germline CDR1 and CDR2: LGHDT and YNNKEL (reference sequence). The CDR3 has 16 residues. CDR3 sequence: CASSPWTGANTGELFF. CDR3 in DNA: TGTGCCAGCAGCCCGTGGACGGGGGCGAACACCGGGGAGCTGTTTTTT.

V usage is TRBV6-5 and J usage is TRBJ2-5, with TRBD2 matching 7 bases. Germline loops: CDR1 MNHEY, CDR2 SVGAGI. Trimming removed 7 bases from V and 7 bases from J; junction bases left unmatched: 6. The CDR3 covers 12 residues. In nucleotides, the CDR3 is TGTGCCAGCAATCGGAGGGAGGGGACCCAGTACTTC. Translating gives CASNRREGTQYF.

The chain carries TRBV10-3 and TRBJ2-7, with TRBD1 matching over 7 bases. This CDR3 is 13 amino acids long. Losses at the gene ends were 5 bases for V and 3 bases for J; bases not matched to a gene: 4. The germline CDR1 and CDR2 sequences are ENHRY and SYGVKD. DNA of the CDR3: TGTGCCATCAGTCACGGACAGGACTACGAGCAGTACGTC. It encodes CAISHGQDYEQYV.

The chain is built from TRBV12-5 and TRBJ1-5, with 7 positions matching TRBD1. V gave up 1 base and J gave up 3 bases; unmatched junction bases: 6. Germline-derived CDR1 and CDR2 are LGHNT and FRNRAP. The CDR3 loop spans 16 amino acids. CDR3 protein: CASGLGQGKNNQPQHF. Here the CDR3 DNA reads TGTGCTAGTGGTTTGGGACAGGGAAAGAACAATCAGCCCCAGCATTTT.

This clone was recorded a few times. For the CDR3, the DNA is TGTGCCAGCACCAGACTACCAGATACGCAGTATTTT. Translation: CASTRLPDTQYF. This chain joins TRBV6-5 and TRBJ2-3; D is perhaps TRBD2 (5 bases). The V end was cut by 7 bases, the J end by 4 bases, with 9 bases between. Germline V lookup: CDR1 MNHEY, CDR2 SVGAGI. There are 12 residues in the CDR3.

The rearrangement joins TRBV9 to TRBJ2-7, with 7 nucleotides matching TRBD2. CDR3 length equals 13 residues. In germline, CDR1 is SGDLS, CDR2 YYNGEE. Germline trimming cut 1 base from V and 7 bases from J; bases unmatched to any gene: 5. The CDR3, as DNA: TGTGCCAGCAGCGTAAGTCCCGGGGGGGAGCAGTACTTC. Translated: CASSVSPGGEQYF.

The rearrangement joins TRBV7-6 to TRBJ1-3; D is possibly TRBD1 (6 bases). V was shortened by 5 bases and J by 0 bases, with 20 bases between the two germline ends. Germline V lookup: CDR1 SGHVS, CDR2 FNYEAQ. CDR3 size: 18 residues. CDR3 sequence (DNA): TGTGCCAGCAGCCTACAGGGCGGGGCGACCCACTCTGGAAACACCATATATTTT. Translated: CASSLQGGATHSGNTIYF.

V is TRBV19 and J is TRBJ1-2, with 7 bases identical to TRBD1. The germline CDR1 and CDR2 sequences are LNHDA and SQIVND (reference sequence). This CDR3 region has 16 residues. J was trimmed by 0 bases and V by 5 bases; bases with no gene match: 9. The chain's CDR3 is CASSSIGTESNYGYTF. The CDR3 DNA reads as TGTGCCAGTAGTTCAATCGGGACAGAGTCTAACTATGGCTACACCTTC.

This clone was observed once. This chain connects TRBV5-4 to TRBJ2-1; 11 bases match TRBD2. With 0 bases clipped from V and 7 bases from J, the junction kept 9 bases outside the gene matches. The germline V gene has CDR1 SGHNT and CDR2 YYREEE (reference sequence). The CDR3 has 17 amino acids. In DNA, the CDR3 is TGTGCCAGCAGCTTGGCCCGGACTAGCGGGTTGTTTAATGAGCAGTTCTTC. Translating gives CASSLARTSGLFNEQFF.

The DNA for the CDR3 is TGTGCCAGCAGCCCAGACGGGGGTGGGAGGCCCCAGCATTTT. It is translated as CASSPDGGGRPQHF. The gene calls are TRBV7-9 and TRBJ1-5; the D gene is possibly TRBD1 (5 bases). This CDR3 comprises 14 residues. Trimming pared 5 bases from V and 9 bases from J, leaving 17 bases between. The germline V gene encodes CDR1 SEHNR and CDR2 FQNEAQ (reference sequence).

The chain links TRBV6-5 to TRBJ2-2; D is perhaps TRBD1 or TRBD2 (5 bases each). Germline V gene lookup returns CDR1 MNHEY and CDR2 SVGAGI. V was shortened by 6 bases and J by 8 bases, with 10 bases between the two germline ends. This CDR3 contains 12 residues. CDR3 residues: CASRGDGGELFF. The CDR3 nucleotides are TGTGCCAGCAGGGGGGATGGAGGGGAGCTGTTTTTT.

The chain couples TRBV7-6 to TRBJ1-1; D may be TRBD1 (6 bases). Germline CDR1 SGHVS, CDR2 FNYEAQ. With 4 bases removed from V and 5 bases from J, the gap between germline ends came to 14 bases. This CDR3 spans 14 amino acids. In DNA, the CDR3 is TGTGCCAGCAGCTCACAGGGTGTTGGGACTGAAGCTTTCTTT. This translates into CASSSQGVGTEAFF.

A single count supports this clone. The CDR3 is CASSYDRNTEAFF. As DNA, the CDR3 is TGTGCCAGCAGTTACGACAGGAACACTGAAGCTTTCTTT. The chain is built from TRBV6-5 and TRBJ1-1; a possible D gene is TRBD1 (5 bases). The length of the CDR3 is 13 residues. Trimming left V 2 bases short and J 1 base short, with 5 bases between. CDR1 MNHEY and CDR2 SVGAGI come from the germline V gene.

V usage is TRBV6-1 and J usage is TRBJ1-4; no clear D gene. This CDR3 comprises 16 residues. CDR1 MNHNS and CDR2 SASEGT come from the germline V gene. V shed 0 bases and J shed 5 bases, with 13 bases lying between them. The CDR3, as DNA: TGTGCCAGCAGTGAAGCCTTCGGGTTTCCCAATGAAAAACTGTTTTTT. Its translation: CASSEAFGFPNEKLFF.